This record covers a single T cell receptor beta chain. V was shortened by 6 bases and J by 6 bases, with 15 bases between the two germline ends. CDR3 size: 14 residues. CDR1 is MNHEY, CDR2 SVGAGI, per germline. These data come from a study of shared clonotypes between healthy human individuals. Samples left unsorted employed around 90 million PBMCs for genomic DNA. The unsorted PBMC sample used ten immunoSEQ deep assay plates. Study processing details: Junction-only sequences without quality scores came from ImmunoSEQ, so filtering differed. Produced via immunoSEQ multiplex PCR; TCRdb's table is partial and in-frame only. For V, J and clone size, that table is used; D and trimming come from the DNA. The sample carries 520,000 or so clones, 79% recorded once.

The clonotype comes from a woman between 35 and 50 years old in good health. Some clones in this sample may be carry-over from other donors' samples. Sequencing used PBMCs. This chain connects TRBV6-5 to TRBJ2-1, with D perhaps matching TRBD1 (5 bases). The CDR3 sequence is CASSPIGRANEQFF. For the CDR3, the DNA is TGTGCCAGCAGCCCCATCGGCAGGGCCAATGAGCAGTTCTTC.